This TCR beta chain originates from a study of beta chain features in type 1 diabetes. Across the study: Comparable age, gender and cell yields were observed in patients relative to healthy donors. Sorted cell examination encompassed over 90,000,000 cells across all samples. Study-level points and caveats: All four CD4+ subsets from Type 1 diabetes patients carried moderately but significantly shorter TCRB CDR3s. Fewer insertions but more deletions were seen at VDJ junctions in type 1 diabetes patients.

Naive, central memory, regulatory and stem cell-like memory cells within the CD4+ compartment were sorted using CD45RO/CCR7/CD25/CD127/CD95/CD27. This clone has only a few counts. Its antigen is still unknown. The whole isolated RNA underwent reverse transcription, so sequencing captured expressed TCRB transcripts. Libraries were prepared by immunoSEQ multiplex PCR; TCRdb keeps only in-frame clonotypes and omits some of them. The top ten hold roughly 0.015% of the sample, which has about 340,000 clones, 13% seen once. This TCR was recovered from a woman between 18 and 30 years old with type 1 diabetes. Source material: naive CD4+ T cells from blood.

CDR3 nucleotides: TGTGCCATCAGTGACCCGGGGGGTAGCTCGGATGAGCAGTTCTTC. Translated: CAISDPGGSSDEQFF. The chain uses TRBV10-3 and TRBJ2-1; 7 nucleotides match TRBD2. V shed 3 bases, J shed 8 bases, and the junction held 10 bases outside the gene matches. The germline V gene has CDR1 ENHRY and CDR2 SYGVKD. The CDR3 has 15 amino acids.